This TCR beta chain emerged from a study of cytomegalovirus exposure and HLA in healthy donors. Study-level findings and limits: Listed as cytomegalovirus-associated were 164 TCR beta chains. A later analysis linked a missense DCLRE1C variant to TCR beta V- and J-gene trimming.

A word on this clone: Its antigen is not identified.

This CDR3 region has 13 residues. Germline V CDR1 and CDR2: SGHNT, YYREEE (reference sequence). Trimming pared 0 bases from V and 8 bases from J, leaving 11 bases between. The PCR ran on 60 Vbeta and 13 Jbeta primers. The table came from immunoSEQ multiplex PCR; TCRdb's copy has only in-frame clones and leaves some out. The sample records fewer than 150,000 clones, 80% being singletons. This sequence originates from a man aged 40-49 years in good health and CMV-seronegative. The specimen sequenced was PBMCs. The chain is built from TRBV5-4 and TRBJ1-1; D unresolved. The CDR3: CASSLVREKEAFF. The DNA of the CDR3 is TGTGCCAGCAGCTTGGTAAGGGAGAAAGAAGCTTTCTTT.